This T cell receptor beta chain originates from a study of CXCR3-negative and CXCR3-positive naive CD8 T cells. Overall study context: With about 1.5 +/- 0.3 million reads per library, the TRB reads numbered 110 million to 150 million in total. Study-wide results and caveats: Researchers report that CXCR3-positive naive cells carry more hydrophobic TRB CDR3s than CXCR3-negative naive cells. TRBV-TRBJ usage was similar across naive CXCR3 subsets but distinct in memory cells.

CD45RO-CCR7+CD27+CD95- was the phenotype of naive CD8+ T cells. The TRB cDNA libraries were prepared by 5' RACE with UMI labels. TCRdb reanalyzed the 5' RACE reads and collapses them to one entry per CDR3 protein, without DNA. This table holds 50,000 to 55,000 distinct CDR3 sequences. The germline V gene has CDR1 DFQATT and CDR2 SNEGSKA (reference sequence). The CDR3 is made up of 12 amino acids. A remark on this clonotype: The antigen is not known.

This clonotype was obtained from a human donor in good health. Some clones in this sample may be carry-over from other donors' samples. The rearrangement joins TRBV20-1 to TRBJ1-1. The sample comprised naive CXCR3- CD8+ T cells from blood. Subset meaning: CD45RO-CCR7+CD27+CD95- naive CD8+ T cells lacking CXCR3 (TNR3-). CDR3 in amino acids: CSAPDTNTEAFF.